This T cell receptor (beta chain) appears in the sequencing data of a study of HIV-infected children after antiretroviral therapy interruption. Study details: Most children had recorded EBV and CMV exposure. Samples from the continuous-treatment group were taken at weeks 0, 48 and 150.

As for treatment: PENTA 11 planned treatment interruption arm or continuous ART arm. From thawed PBMCs, naive CD4+ CD45RA+ CD45RO- T cells were sorted. Unique molecular identifiers were included in an RNA-based 3' RACE TCR library. One entry per CDR3 protein, called by TCRdb with MiXCR from the 3' RACE reads. In the table there are more than 40,000 distinct CDR3 sequences, 4.3% of which are singletons. Points from the study as a whole: The Gini coefficient of naive CD4+ repertoires rose, returning to baseline by 3 years.

This clonotype has ten or more counts. As yet, its antigen is unknown. Germline V gene lookup returns CDR1 ENHRY and CDR2 SYGVKD. The V gene lost 0 bases and the J gene lost 3 bases, with 5 bases spanning the gap. The CDR3 extends over 13 amino acids. Here the sequenced sample was CD45RA+ CD4+ T cells from PBMCs, pooled from several time points, taken from a donor given antiretroviral therapy, either interrupted or continuous. Documented subset: naive CD4+ CD45RA+ CD45RO- T cells. J is TRBJ1-1 and V is TRBV10-3, with D unresolved. The sequence was collected from a pool of human donors with HIV. DNA for the CDR3: TGTGCCATCAGTGAGTCTGGGGACACTGAAGCTTTCTTT. Translated, it gives CAISESGDTEAFF.